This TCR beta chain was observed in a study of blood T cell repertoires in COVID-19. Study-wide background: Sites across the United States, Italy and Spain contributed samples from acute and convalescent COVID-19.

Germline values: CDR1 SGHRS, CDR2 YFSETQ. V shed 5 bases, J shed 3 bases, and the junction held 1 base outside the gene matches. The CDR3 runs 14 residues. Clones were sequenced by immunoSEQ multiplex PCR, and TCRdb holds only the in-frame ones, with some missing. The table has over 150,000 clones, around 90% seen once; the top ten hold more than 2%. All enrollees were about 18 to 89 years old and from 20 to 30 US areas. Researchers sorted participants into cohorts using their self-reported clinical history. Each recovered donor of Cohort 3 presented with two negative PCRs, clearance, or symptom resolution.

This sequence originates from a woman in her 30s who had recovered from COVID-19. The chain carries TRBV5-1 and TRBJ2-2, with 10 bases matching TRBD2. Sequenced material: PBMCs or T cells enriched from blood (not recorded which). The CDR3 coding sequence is TGCGCCAGCAGTCTAGCGGGGGACACCGGGGAGCTGTTTTTT. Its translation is CASSLAGDTGELFF. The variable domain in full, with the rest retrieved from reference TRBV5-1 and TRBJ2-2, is KAGVTQTPRYLIKTRGQQVTLSCSPISGHRSVSWYQQTPGQGLQFLFEYFSETQRNKGNFPGRFSGRQFSNSRSEMNVSTLELGDSALYLCASSLAGDTGELFFGEGSRLTVL.